The 11 T cell receptor beta chains listed next were all sequenced from one sample in a study of blood T cell repertoires in COVID-19. The assay was immunoSEQ multiplex PCR, and TCRdb's table has in-frame clones only and misses some. Among 40,000 to 55,000 clones, more than 70% were seen once, and the ten largest hold about 15%. The specimen sequenced was peripheral blood. The receptors originated from a human donor in a cohort sampled during active COVID-19.

This clone was detected a few times. At one end the junction does not follow the germline gene, possibly because of a read error. The V gene is TRBV9, the J gene TRBJ1-5; D is uncertain. CDR3 length: 13 residues. Germline V gives CDR1 SGDLS, CDR2 YYNGEE. DNA for the CDR3: TGTGCCAGCAGCGTAGATAGCGATCAGCCCCAGCATTTT. Protein: CASSVDSDQPQHF.

CDR3 sequence: CASSLEGAAPNTGELFF. DNA of the CDR3: TGTGCCAGCAGCTTAGAGGGGGCGGCACCGAACACCGGGGAGCTGTTTTTT. This rearrangement joins TRBV7-2 to TRBJ2-2; 7 bases align to TRBD1. Germline CDR1 is SGHTA and CDR2 is FQGNSA. The V and J ends lost 1 base and 0 bases, in that order; junction bases with no gene match: 5. This CDR3 contains 17 residues. Drawing the rest from reference TRBV7-2 and TRBJ2-2, the complete variable domain is GAGVSQSPSNKVTEKGKDVELRCDPISGHTALYWYRQSLGQGLEFLIYFQGNSAPDKSGLPSDRFSAERTGGSVSTLTIQRTQQEDSAVYLCASSLEGAAPNTGELFFGEGSRLTVL.

The chain uses TRBV5-8 and TRBJ2-5; TRBD1 matches 9 bases. The length of the CDR3 is 17 residues. V shed 4 bases, J shed 4 bases, and the junction held 14 bases outside the gene matches. CDR1 SGHTS and CDR2 YDEGEE come from the germline V gene. In nucleotides, the CDR3 is TGTGCCAGCAGCGGGGGACAGGGCTCGGTCGGTAGAGAGACCCAGTACTTC. It yields the protein CASSGGQGSVGRETQYF.

This clone was seen at least ten times. The rearrangement joins TRBV7-2 to TRBJ2-7; tentative D call: TRBD1 (6 bases). There are 14 residues in the CDR3. Germline V lookup: CDR1 SGHTA, CDR2 FQGNSA. Trimming shortened V by 1 base and J by 4 bases, and 11 bases separated the two germline ends. CDR3 region: CASSLVQGSYEQYF. The CDR3 region has the DNA TGTGCCAGCAGCTTAGTACAGGGTTCTTACGAGCAGTACTTC.

This chain uses TRBV5-1 with TRBJ2-7; D is undetermined. The CDR3 is 13 amino acids. The germline CDR1 and CDR2 sequences are SGHRS and YFSETQ. V gave up 0 bases and J gave up 0 bases, with 4 bases separating them. The CDR3 region has the DNA TGCGCCAGCAGCTTGGCTAGCTCCTACGAGCAGTACTTC. This sequence encodes CASSLASSYEQYF. Supplemented by reference TRBV5-1 and TRBJ2-7, the full variable domain reads KAGVTQTPRYLIKTRGQQVTLSCSPISGHRSVSWYQQTPGQGLQFLFEYFSETQRNKGNFPGRFSGRQFSNSRSEMNVSTLELGDSALYLCASSLASSYEQYFGPGTRLTVT.

By its share, this clone is medium-sized. The CDR3 reads CASSLWGGTGELFF. The CDR3 DNA follows: TGTGCCAGCAGCTTATGGGGGGGCACCGGGGAGCTGTTTTTT. This chain links TRBV7-2 with TRBJ2-2; 7 bases align to TRBD2. This CDR3 contains 14 residues. The germline CDR1 and CDR2 sequences are SGHTA and FQGNSA. J was trimmed by 4 bases and V by 2 bases; bases with no gene match: 1.

This sequence joins TRBV5-6 and TRBJ2-1, with D perhaps TRBD2 (7 bases). This CDR3 has 16 residues. Germline V lookup: CDR1 SGHDT, CDR2 YYEEEE. Trimming shortened V by 6 bases and J by 12 bases, and 28 bases separated the two germline ends. The CDR3 region is CASTRWGGAPLRGQFF. For the CDR3, the DNA is TGTGCCAGCACCAGGTGGGGGGGCGCCCCCCTTCGAGGGCAGTTCTTC.

The V gene is TRBV12-5, the J gene TRBJ2-1, with 16 bases lining up with TRBD2. CDR1 LGHNT and CDR2 FRNRAP come from the germline V gene. With V trimmed by 1 base and J by 2 bases, 8 bases remained unmatched. The CDR3 length is 20 residues. This chain's CDR3 is CASGLEPGLAGGRPYNEQFF. CDR3 bases: TGTGCTAGTGGTTTGGAACCGGGACTAGCGGGGGGGCGCCCCTACAATGAGCAGTTCTTC.

The genes are TRBV5-1 and TRBJ1-1; 7 bases are a match to TRBD1. V lost 4 bases and J lost 9; bases outside the gene matches: 12. Germline CDR1 reads SGHRS; CDR2 reads YFSETQ. The CDR3 has 14 amino acids. CDR3 nucleotide sequence: TGCGCCAGCAGCCCCGGGACAGTCGGGAATAAAGCTTTCTTT. As protein: CASSPGTVGNKAFF.

The gene calls are TRBV28 and TRBJ1-2, with 8 bases aligning to TRBD1. CDR3 length equals 15 residues. The germline CDR1 and CDR2 sequences are MDHEN and SYDVKM. Trimming removed 8 bases from V and 5 bases from J; junction bases left unmatched: 13. The CDR3 region is CASCRQGALLYGYTF. For the CDR3, the DNA is TGTGCCAGCTGCAGGCAGGGGGCCCTACTTTATGGCTACACCTTC.

The gene calls are TRBV9 and TRBJ2-3, with 14 bases lining up with TRBD2. The CDR3 contains 15 residues. Germline assignment: CDR1 SGDLS and CDR2 YYNGEE. Trimming cost V 3 bases and J 5 bases; bases outside gene matches: 2. For the CDR3, the DNA is TGTGCCAGCAGCGGACTAGCGGGGGGGCAAGATACGCAGTATTTT. It is translated as CASSGLAGGQDTQYF.